The 4 T cell receptor beta chains below come from one sample, sequenced in a study of blood T cell repertoires in COVID-19. Produced via immunoSEQ multiplex PCR; TCRdb's table is partial and in-frame only. The repertoire holds roughly 160,000 clones, with 65% to 85% as singletons. The sequenced sample consisted of PBMCs or T cells enriched from blood (not recorded which). The receptors originated from a woman in her forties with acute COVID-19.

The chain carries TRBV9 and TRBJ1-2, with TRBD1 as a possible D gene (6 bases). This CDR3 region has 15 residues. The V gene's germline CDR1 is SGDLS and CDR2 YYNGEE. The germline V and J ends were trimmed by 0 bases and 7 bases, with 16 bases remaining between them. This CDR3 is CASSVDAGALRGYTF. Written as DNA, the CDR3 is TGTGCCAGCAGCGTAGATGCAGGGGCACTACGTGGCTACACCTTC.

This clone was detected a few times. This sequence joins TRBV14 and TRBJ2-5, with no clear D. This CDR3 contains 15 residues. Deletions cut 2 bases from V and 1 base from J, with 11 bases between. From germline, CDR1 is SGHDN and CDR2 FVKESK. The CDR3 is CASSQRLAFQETQYF. CDR3 coding DNA: TGTGCCAGCAGCCAAAGATTAGCATTCCAAGAGACCCAGTACTTC. Variable domain in full (rest from reference TRBV14 and TRBJ2-5): EAGVTQFPSHSVIEKGQTVTLRCDPISGHDNLYWYRRVMGKEIKFLLHFVKESKQDESGMPNNRFLAERTGGTYSTLKVQPAELEDSGVYFCASSQRLAFQETQYFGPGTRLLVL.

The gene calls are TRBV28 and TRBJ2-3; 8 bases are a match to TRBD1. The CDR3 has 16 amino acids. Germline CDR1 and CDR2: MDHEN and SYDVKM. V lost 4 bases, J lost 2 bases, and 8 bases stayed unmatched. DNA for the CDR3: TGTGCCAGCAGTTCGACAGGGGCCCCCCCCACAGATACGCAGTATTTT. Residues: CASSSTGAPPTDTQYF.

The rearrangement joins TRBV21-1 to TRBJ2-3; the table's D gene call, TRBD2, was not cross checked with the DNA. TRBV21-1 is annotated as a pseudogene. The CDR3 loop spans 21 amino acids. This CDR3 is CASSKTYRNPAGEGNTDTQYF. For the CDR3, the DNA is TGTGCCAGCAGCAAAACCTACAGGAATCCAGCGGGAGAGGGGAACACAGATACGCAGTATTTT.